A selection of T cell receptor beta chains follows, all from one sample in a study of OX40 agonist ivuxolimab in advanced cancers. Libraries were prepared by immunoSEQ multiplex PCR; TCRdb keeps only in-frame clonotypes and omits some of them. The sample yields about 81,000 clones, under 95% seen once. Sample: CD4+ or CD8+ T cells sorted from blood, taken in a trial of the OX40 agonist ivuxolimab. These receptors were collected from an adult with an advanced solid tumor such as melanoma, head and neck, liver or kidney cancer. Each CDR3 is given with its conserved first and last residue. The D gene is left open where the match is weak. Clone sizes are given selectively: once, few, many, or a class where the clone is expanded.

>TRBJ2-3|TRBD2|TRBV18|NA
CASSPPGTSGRARADTQYF
TGTGCCAGCTCACCACCGGGGACTAGCGGGAGGGCTAGAGCAGATACGCAGTATTTT
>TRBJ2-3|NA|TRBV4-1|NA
CASSPQSTDTQYF
TGCGCCAGCAGCCCCCAAAGCACAGATACGCAGTATTTT
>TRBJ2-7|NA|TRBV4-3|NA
CASSHVGPTYEQYF
TGCGCCAGCAGCCATGTGGGTCCTACCTACGAGCAGTACTTC
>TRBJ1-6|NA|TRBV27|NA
CASSYSGLANNSPLHF
TGTGCCAGCAGTTACTCAGGGTTGGCGAATAATTCACCCCTCCACTTT
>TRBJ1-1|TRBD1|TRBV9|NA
CASSARDRVEFGAFF
TGTGCCAGCAGCGCCCGGGACAGGGTCGAATTCGGGGCTTTCTTT
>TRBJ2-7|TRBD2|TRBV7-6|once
CASSLGISGGLSYEQYF
TGTGCCAGCAGCTTAGGGATTAGCGGGGGGCTCTCCTACGAGCAGTACTTC
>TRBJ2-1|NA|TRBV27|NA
CASSLSSGGTNRYNEQFF
TGTGCCAGCAGTTTATCCTCGGGTGGGACCAACCGATACAATGAGCAGTTCTTC
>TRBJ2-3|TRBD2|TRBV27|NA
CASSRPGLAGDVGDTQYF
TGTGCCAGCAGCCGCCCGGGACTAGCGGGGGATGTAGGAGATACGCAGTATTTT
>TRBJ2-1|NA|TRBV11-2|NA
CASSLVLADNEQFF
TGTGCCAGCAGCTTAGTGTTGGCAGACAATGAGCAGTTCTTC
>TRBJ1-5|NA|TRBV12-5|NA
CASSGSNQPQHF
TGTGCTAGTAGCGGTAGCAATCAGCCCCAGCATTTT
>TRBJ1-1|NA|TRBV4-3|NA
CASSQEIPRDYGYTEAFF
TGCGCCAGCAGCCAAGAAATTCCCCGGGACTACGGGTATACTGAAGCTTTCTTT
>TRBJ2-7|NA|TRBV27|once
CASSFLGGEVDEQYF
TGTGCCAGCAGTTTTTTAGGGGGAGAGGTCGACGAGCAGTACTTC
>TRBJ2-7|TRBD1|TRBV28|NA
CASRTKGQGVFKYF
TGTGCCAGCAGAACGAAAGGACAGGGGGTGTTTAAGTACTTC
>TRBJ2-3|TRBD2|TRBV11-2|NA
CASSPHPSGGTTDTQYF
TGTGCCAGCAGCCCTCATCCTAGCGGGGGGACCACAGATACGCAGTATTTT
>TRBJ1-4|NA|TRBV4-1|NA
CASSQVGTGVGVTNEKLFF
TGCGCCAGCAGCCAAGTAGGAACGGGGGTCGGTGTAACTAATGAAAAACTGTTTTTT
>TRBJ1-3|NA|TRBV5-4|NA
CASSLGISGNTIYF
TGTGCCAGCAGCTTAGGGATATCTGGAAACACCATATATTTT
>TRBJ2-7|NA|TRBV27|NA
CASSIGTGYEQYF
TGTGCCAGCAGTATAGGGACCGGATACGAGCAGTACTTC
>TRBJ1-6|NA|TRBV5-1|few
CASSLSRQTSPLHF
TGCGCCAGCAGCTTATCCCGACAGACTTCACCCCTCCACTTT
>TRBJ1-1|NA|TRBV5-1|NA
CASSFIGGGETEAFF
TGCGCCAGCAGCTTTATAGGGGGAGGGGAGACTGAAGCTTTCTTT
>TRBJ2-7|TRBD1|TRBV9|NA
CASSVEDRDEQYF
TGTGCCAGCAGCGTAGAGGACAGGGACGAGCAGTACTTC
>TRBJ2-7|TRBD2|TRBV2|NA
CASRGGGNHYEQYF
TGTGCCAGCAGGGGGGGAGGGAACCACTACGAGCAGTACTTC
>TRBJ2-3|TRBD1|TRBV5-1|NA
CASSFRTGELRTDTQYF
TGCGCCAGCAGCTTCAGGACAGGGGAACTAAGGACAGATACGCAGTATTTT
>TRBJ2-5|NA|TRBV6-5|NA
CASSYQGHQETQYF
TGTGCCAGCAGTTACCAGGGGCACCAAGAGACCCAGTACTTC
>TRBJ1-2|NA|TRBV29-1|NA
CSVWTDGYTF
TGCAGCGTATGGACCGATGGCTACACCTTC
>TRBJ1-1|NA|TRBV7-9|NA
CASSFVGPNTEAFF
TGTGCCAGCAGTTTCGTAGGGCCGAACACTGAAGCTTTCTTT
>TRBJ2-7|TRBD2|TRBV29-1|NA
CSVERLARDSYEQYF
TGCAGCGTGGAAAGACTAGCGAGGGACTCCTACGAGCAGTACTTC
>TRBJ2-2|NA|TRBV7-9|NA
CASSLGRGGAGELFF
TGTGCCAGCAGCTTAGGACGAGGGGGAGCCGGGGAGCTGTTTTTT
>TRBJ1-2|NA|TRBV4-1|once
CASSLGRPGNNYGYTF
TGCGCCAGCAGCCTGGGGCGACCAGGGAATAACTATGGCTACACCTTC
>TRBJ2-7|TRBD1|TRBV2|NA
CASSDWDRDYEQYF
TGTGCCAGCAGTGATTGGGACAGGGACTACGAGCAGTACTTC
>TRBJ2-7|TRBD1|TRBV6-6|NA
CASSYLDRFNEQYF
TGTGCCAGCAGTTACTTGGACAGGTTCAACGAGCAGTACTTC
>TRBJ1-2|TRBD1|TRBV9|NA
CASSEGQGLDGYTF
TGTGCCAGCAGCGAGGGACAGGGTTTGGATGGCTACACCTTC
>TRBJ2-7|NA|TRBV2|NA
CALDSLTSYEQYF
TGTGCCCTAGACAGTTTAACCTCCTACGAGCAGTACTTC
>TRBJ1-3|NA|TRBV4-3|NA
CASSQGGLDYSGNTIYF
TGCGCCAGCAGCCAGGGAGGGCTTGACTACTCTGGAAACACCATATATTTT
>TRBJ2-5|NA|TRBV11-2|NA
CASSPTGRVGETQYF
TGTGCCAGCAGCCCCACCGGCAGGGTGGGAGAGACCCAGTACTTC
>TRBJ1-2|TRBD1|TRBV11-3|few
CASSLGTGGYTF
TGTGCCAGCAGCTTAGGGACAGGAGGCTACACCTTC
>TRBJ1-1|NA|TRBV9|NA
CASSVDANTEAFF
TGTGCCAGCAGCGTAGACGCCAACACTGAAGCTTTCTTT
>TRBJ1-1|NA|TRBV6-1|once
CASSERENTEAFF
TGTGCCAGCAGCGAAAGGGAGAACACTGAAGCTTTCTTT
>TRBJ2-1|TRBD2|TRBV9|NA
CASSAPFMSGNNEQFF
TGTGCCAGCAGCGCTCCATTTATGAGCGGGAACAATGAGCAGTTCTTC
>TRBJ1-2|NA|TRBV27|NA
CASSFSQTYGYTF
TGTGCCAGCAGTTTTTCGCAGACCTATGGCTACACCTTC
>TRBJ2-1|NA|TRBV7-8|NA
CASSLAGGPSNEQFF
TGTGCCAGCAGCTTAGCGGGAGGCCCTTCCAATGAGCAGTTCTTC
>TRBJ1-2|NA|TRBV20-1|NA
CSAPGGYTF
TGCAGTGCTCCCGGTGGCTACACCTTC
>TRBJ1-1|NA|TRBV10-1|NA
CASSDSGRFRTEAFF
TGCGCCAGCAGTGATAGTGGTCGCTTCAGGACTGAAGCTTTCTTT
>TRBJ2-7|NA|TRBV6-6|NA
CASSYSVYEQYF
TGTGCCAGCAGTTACTCGGTTTACGAGCAGTACTTC
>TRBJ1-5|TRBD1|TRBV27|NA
CASSLPGTGTYGGNQPQHF
TGTGCCAGCAGTTTACCCGGGACAGGGACCTACGGGGGCAATCAGCCCCAGCATTTT
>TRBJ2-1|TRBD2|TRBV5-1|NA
CASSLAGTSSYNEQFF
TGCGCCAGCAGCTTGGCGGGGACTAGCTCTTACAATGAGCAGTTCTTC
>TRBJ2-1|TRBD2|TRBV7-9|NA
CASSDSGLAGDEQFF
TGTGCCAGCAGCGATTCGGGACTAGCGGGAGATGAGCAGTTCTTC
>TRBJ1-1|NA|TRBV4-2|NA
CASSQERGTVNTEAFF
TGTGCCAGCAGCCAAGAAAGGGGGACTGTGAACACTGAAGCTTTCTTT
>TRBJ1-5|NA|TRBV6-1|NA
CASSLRGGNQPQHF
TGTGCCAGCAGTCTTCGCGGGGGCAATCAGCCCCAGCATTTT
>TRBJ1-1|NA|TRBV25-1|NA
CASSYGVATEAFF
TGTGCCAGCAGTTATGGTGTGGCCACTGAAGCTTTCTTT
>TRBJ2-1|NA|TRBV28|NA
CASKSRSGPSYNEQFF
TGTGCCAGCAAATCTAGGTCCGGACCCTCCTACAATGAGCAGTTCTTC
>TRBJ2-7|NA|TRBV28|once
CASSLSPGAGEQYF
TGTGCCAGCAGTTTAAGTCCTGGGGCGGGCGAGCAGTACTTC
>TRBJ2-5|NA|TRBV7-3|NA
CASSLRSGETQYF
TGTGCCAGCAGCTTAAGATCGGGGGAGACCCAGTACTTC
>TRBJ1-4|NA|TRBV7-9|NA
CASSAPREQNEKLFF
TGTGCCAGCAGCGCCCCCCGGGAGCAAAATGAAAAACTGTTTTTT